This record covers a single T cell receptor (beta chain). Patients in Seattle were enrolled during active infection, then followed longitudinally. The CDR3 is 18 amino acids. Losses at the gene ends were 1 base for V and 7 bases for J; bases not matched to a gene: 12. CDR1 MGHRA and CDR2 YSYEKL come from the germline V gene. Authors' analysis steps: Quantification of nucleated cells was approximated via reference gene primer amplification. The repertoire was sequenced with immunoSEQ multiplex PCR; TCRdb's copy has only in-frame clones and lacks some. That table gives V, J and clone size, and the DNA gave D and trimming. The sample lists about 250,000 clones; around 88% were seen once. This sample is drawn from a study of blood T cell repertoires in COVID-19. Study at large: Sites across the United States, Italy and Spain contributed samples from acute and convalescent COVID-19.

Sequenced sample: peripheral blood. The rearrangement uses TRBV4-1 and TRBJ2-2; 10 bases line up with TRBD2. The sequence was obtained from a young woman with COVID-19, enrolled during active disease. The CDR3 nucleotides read TGCGCCAGCAGCCAAGTACGTCTAGCGGGAGCTGAGGGCGGGGAGCTGTTTTTT. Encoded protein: CASSQVRLAGAEGGELFF.